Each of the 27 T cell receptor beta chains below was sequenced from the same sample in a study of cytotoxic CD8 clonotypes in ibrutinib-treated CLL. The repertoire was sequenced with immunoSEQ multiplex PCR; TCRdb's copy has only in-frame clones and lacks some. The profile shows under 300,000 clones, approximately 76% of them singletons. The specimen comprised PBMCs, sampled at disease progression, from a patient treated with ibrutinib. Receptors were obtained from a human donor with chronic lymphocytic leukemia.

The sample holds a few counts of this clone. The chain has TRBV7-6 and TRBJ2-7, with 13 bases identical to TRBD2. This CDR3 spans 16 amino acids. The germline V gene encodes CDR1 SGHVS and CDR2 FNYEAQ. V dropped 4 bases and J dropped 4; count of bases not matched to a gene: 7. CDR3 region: CASSSRTSGSWYEQYF. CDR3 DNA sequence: TGTGCCAGCAGCTCGAGGACTAGCGGGAGCTGGTACGAGCAGTACTTC.

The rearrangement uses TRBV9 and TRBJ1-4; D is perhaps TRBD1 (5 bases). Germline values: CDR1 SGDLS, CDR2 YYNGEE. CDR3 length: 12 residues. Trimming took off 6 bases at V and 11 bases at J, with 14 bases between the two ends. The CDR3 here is CASKGQGGKLFF. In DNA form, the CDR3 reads TGTGCCAGCAAGGGGCAGGGCGGGAAACTGTTTTTT.

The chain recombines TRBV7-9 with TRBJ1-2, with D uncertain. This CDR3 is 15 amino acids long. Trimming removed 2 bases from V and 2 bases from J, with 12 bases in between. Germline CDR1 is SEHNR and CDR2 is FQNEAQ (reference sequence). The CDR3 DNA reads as TGTGCCAGCAGCTTAACCACCCCCGGGAACTATGGCTACACCTTC. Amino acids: CASSLTTPGNYGYTF.

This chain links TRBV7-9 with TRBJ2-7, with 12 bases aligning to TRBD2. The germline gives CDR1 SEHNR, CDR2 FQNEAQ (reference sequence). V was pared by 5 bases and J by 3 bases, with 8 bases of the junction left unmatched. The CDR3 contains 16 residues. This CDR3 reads CASSPRTSGEFYEQYF. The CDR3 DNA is TGTGCCAGCAGCCCGCGGACTAGCGGGGAATTCTACGAGCAGTACTTC.

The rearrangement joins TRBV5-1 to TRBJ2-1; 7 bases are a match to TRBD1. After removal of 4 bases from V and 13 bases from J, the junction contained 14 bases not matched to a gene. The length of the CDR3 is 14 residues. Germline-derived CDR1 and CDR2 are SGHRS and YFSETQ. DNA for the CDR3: TGCGCCAGCAGCGTCGACAGGGCCTCGGTGGAACAGTTCTTC. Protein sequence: CASSVDRASVEQFF.

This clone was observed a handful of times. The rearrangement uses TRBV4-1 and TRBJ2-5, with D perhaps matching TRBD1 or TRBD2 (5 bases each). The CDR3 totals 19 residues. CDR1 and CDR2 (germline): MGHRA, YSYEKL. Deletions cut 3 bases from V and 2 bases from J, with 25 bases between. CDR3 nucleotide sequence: TGCGCCAGCAGCCACTTCATTGTATTGGGGCTGGGAGTGCAAGAGACCCAGTACTTC. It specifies CASSHFIVLGLGVQETQYF.

The CDR3 nucleotides are TGCGCCAGCAGCCAAGCTTGGGCGGGGGTGTACGCGAACACCGGGGAGCTGTTTTTT. It translates to CASSQAWAGVYANTGELFF. The chain uses TRBV4-1 and TRBJ2-2; 7 bases line up with TRBD2. Trimming at V came to 1 base and at J to 0 bases, leaving 11 bases not matched to a gene. From germline, CDR1 is MGHRA and CDR2 YSYEKL. This CDR3 contains 19 residues.

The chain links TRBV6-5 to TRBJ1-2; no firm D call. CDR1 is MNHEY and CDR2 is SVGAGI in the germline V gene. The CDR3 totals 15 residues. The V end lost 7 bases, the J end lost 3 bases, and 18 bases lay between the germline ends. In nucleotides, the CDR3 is TGTGCCAGCACCGAACGCGGTGGCGGAGACTATGGCTACACCTTC. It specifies CASTERGGGDYGYTF.

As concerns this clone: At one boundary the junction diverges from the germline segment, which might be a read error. In nucleotides, the CDR3 is TGTGCCAGCAGCTTAGTCAGGGACAGCTCGTGTGCCTTT. It is translated as CASSLVRDSSCAF. The genes are TRBV7-9 and TRBJ1-1, with 7 bases identical to TRBD1. The CDR3 covers 13 residues. Germline CDR1 SEHNR, CDR2 FQNEAQ (reference sequence).

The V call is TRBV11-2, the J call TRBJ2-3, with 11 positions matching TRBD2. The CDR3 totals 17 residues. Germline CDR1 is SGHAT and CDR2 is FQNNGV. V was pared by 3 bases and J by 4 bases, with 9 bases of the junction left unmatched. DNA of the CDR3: TGTGCCAGCAGCTTCCTTTCCACTAGCGGGAGCCCAGATACGCAGTATTTT. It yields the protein CASSFLSTSGSPDTQYF.

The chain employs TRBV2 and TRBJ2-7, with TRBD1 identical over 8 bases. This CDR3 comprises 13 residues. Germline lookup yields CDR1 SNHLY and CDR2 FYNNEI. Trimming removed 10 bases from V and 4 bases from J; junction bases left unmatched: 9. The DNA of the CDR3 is TGTGCCAAGCAAGGGCAGGGGGCGTACGAGCAGTACTTC. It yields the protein CAKQGQGAYEQYF.

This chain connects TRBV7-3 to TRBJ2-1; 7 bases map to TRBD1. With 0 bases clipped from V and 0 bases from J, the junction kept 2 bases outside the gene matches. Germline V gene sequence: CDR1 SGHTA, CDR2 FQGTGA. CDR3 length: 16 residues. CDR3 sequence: CASSLTAGGSYNEQFF. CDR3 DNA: TGTGCCAGCAGCTTAACGGCAGGGGGCTCCTACAATGAGCAGTTCTTC.

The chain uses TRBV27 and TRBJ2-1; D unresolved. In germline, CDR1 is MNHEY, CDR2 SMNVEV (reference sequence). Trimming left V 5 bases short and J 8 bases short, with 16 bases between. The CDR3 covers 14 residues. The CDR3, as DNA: TGTGCCAGCAGTCCCTCACCCCAACTCTATGAGCAGTTCTTC. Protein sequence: CASSPSPQLYEQFF.

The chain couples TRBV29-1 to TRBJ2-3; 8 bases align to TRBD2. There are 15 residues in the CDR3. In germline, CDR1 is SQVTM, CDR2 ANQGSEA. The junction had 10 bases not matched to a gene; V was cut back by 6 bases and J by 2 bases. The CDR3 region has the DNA TGCAGCGTCGGTGAGACTAGCGACAACACAGATACGCAGTATTTT. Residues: CSVGETSDNTDTQYF.

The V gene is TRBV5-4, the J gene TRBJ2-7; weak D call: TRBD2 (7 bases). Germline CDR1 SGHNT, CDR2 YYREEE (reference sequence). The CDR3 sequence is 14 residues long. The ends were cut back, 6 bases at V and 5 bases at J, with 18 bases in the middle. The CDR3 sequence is CASTTRGGSNEQYF. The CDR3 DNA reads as TGTGCCAGCACAACCAGGGGCGGGAGTAACGAGCAGTACTTC.

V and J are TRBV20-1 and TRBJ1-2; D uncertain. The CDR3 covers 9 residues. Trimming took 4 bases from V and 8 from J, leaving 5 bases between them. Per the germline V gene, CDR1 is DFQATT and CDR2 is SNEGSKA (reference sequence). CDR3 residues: CSATQGYTF. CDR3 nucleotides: TGCAGTGCTACACAGGGCTACACCTTC.

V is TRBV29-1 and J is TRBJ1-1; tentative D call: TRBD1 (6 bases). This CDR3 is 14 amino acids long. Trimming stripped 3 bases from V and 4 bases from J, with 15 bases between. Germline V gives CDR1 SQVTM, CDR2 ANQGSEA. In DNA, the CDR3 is TGCAGCGTTGAGTCAACAGGGATTCTCACTGAAGCTTTCTTT. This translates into CSVESTGILTEAFF.

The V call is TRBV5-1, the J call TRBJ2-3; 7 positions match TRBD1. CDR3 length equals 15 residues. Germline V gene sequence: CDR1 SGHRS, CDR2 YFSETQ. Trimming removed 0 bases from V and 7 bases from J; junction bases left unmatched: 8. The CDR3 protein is CASSLAGTAWNTQYF. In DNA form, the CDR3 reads TGCGCCAGCAGCTTGGCCGGGACAGCTTGGAATACGCAGTATTTT.

This CDR3 is CASSVASGGIYNEQFF. CDR3 nucleotides: TGTGCCAGCAGCGTAGCTAGCGGGGGAATCTACAATGAGCAGTTCTTC. The chain combines TRBV9 with TRBJ2-1; TRBD2 aligns across 10 bases. The germline CDR1 and CDR2 sequences are SGDLS and YYNGEE. The ends lost 0 bases at V and 3 bases at J; junction bases unmatched: 3. There are 16 residues in the CDR3.

The CDR3 is CASSGTQGFNSPLHF. DNA for the CDR3: TGTGCCAGTTCCGGAACACAGGGTTTCAATTCACCCCTCCACTTT. V is TRBV18 and J is TRBJ1-6; TRBD1 is a possible D gene (6 bases). The ends were cut back, 9 bases at V and 7 bases at J, with 19 bases in the middle. The germline V gene has CDR1 KGHSH and CDR2 LQKENI. CDR3 size: 15 residues.

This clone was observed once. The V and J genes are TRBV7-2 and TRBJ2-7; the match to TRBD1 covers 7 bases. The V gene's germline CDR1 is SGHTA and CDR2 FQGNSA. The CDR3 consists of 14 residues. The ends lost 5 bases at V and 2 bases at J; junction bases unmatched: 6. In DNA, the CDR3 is TGTGCCAGCAGCGTAGTAGGACAGGCCTACGAGCAGTACTTC. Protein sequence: CASSVVGQAYEQYF.

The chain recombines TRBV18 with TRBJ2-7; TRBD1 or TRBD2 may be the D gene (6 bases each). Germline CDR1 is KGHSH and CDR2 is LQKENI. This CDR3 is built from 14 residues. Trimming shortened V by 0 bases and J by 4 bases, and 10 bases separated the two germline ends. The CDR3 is CASSPPQGTYEQYF. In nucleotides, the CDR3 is TGTGCCAGCTCACCACCGCAGGGGACTTACGAGCAGTACTTC.

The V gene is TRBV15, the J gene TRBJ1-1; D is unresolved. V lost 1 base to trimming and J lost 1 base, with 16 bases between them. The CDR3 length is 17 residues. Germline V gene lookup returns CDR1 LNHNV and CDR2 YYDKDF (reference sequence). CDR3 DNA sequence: TGTGCCACCAGCAGAGCCCCTCCGGGAAGGACGAACACTGAAGCTTTCTTT. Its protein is CATSRAPPGRTNTEAFF.

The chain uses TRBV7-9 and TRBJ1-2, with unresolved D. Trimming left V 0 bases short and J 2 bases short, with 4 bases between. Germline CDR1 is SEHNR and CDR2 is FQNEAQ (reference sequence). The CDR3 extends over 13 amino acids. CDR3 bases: TGTGCCAGCAGCTTAGCGGGGAACTATGGCTACACCTTC. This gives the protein CASSLAGNYGYTF. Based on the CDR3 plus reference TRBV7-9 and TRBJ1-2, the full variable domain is DTGVSQNPRHKITKRGQNVTFRCDPISEHNRLYWYRQTLGQGPEFLTYFQNEAQLEKSRLLSDRFSAERPKGSFSTLEIQRTEQGDSAMYLCASSLAGNYGYTFGSGTRLTVV.

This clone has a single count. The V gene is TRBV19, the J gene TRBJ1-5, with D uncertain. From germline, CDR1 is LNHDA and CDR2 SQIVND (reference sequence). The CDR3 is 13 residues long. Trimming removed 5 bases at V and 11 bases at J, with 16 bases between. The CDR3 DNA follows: TGTGCCAGTAGTGAGGACCCACTTTCAGCCCAGCATTTT. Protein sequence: CASSEDPLSAQHF.

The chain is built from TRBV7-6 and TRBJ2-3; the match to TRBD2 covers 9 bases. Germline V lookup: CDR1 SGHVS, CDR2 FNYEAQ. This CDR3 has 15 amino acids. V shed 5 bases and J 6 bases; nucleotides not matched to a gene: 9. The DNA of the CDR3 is TGTGCCAGCAGCCCTAGGCGGCGGGGGGGCGATACGCAGTATTTT. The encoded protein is CASSPRRRGGDTQYF.

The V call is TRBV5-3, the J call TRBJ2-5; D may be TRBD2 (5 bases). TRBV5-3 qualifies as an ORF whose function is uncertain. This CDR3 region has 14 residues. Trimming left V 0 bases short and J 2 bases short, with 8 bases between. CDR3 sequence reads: CARSLVRLQETQYF. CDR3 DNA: TGTGCCAGAAGCTTGGTAAGACTACAAGAGACCCAGTACTTC.